These 16 T cell receptor beta chains originate from one sample sequenced in a study of OX40 agonist ivuxolimab in advanced cancers. Only in-frame clones appear in the TCRdb table, and some are missing; sequencing was by immunoSEQ multiplex PCR. The sample includes about 50,000 clones, roughly 77% seen only once; the top ten take 7.3%. Specimen: CD4+ or CD8+ T cells sorted from blood, collected in a trial of the OX40 agonist ivuxolimab. The receptors here all came from an adult with an advanced solid tumor such as melanoma, head and neck, liver or kidney cancer.

J is TRBJ1-2 and V is TRBV6-5; D not certain. The length of the CDR3 is 12 residues. In germline, CDR1 is MNHEY, CDR2 SVGAGI. Deletions cut 4 bases from V and 3 bases from J, with 6 bases between. The CDR3 is CASSSGDYGYTF. In DNA, the CDR3 is TGTGCCAGCAGTTCCGGGGACTATGGCTACACCTTC.

This rearrangement joins TRBV28 to TRBJ1-1, with 7 bases fitting TRBD1. V shed 6 bases, J shed 5 bases, and the junction held 9 bases outside the gene matches. Germline loops: CDR1 MDHEN, CDR2 SYDVKM. This CDR3 spans 14 amino acids. CDR3 in amino acids: CASRRPGGRTEAFF. For the CDR3, the DNA is TGTGCCAGCAGGCGACCAGGGGGACGAACTGAAGCTTTCTTT.

The chain employs TRBV27 and TRBJ2-1, with D perhaps matching TRBD1 (6 bases). The V gene's germline CDR1 is MNHEY and CDR2 SMNVEV (reference sequence). The CDR3 extends over 14 amino acids. Trimming pared 5 bases from V and 9 bases from J, leaving 17 bases between. This chain's CDR3 is CASSSRRGWSEQFF. The DNA of the CDR3 is TGTGCCAGCAGTAGCCGCAGGGGATGGAGTGAGCAGTTCTTC.

The J gene is TRBJ2-2, the V gene TRBV25-1; the match to TRBD2 covers 7 bases. V trimming: 10 bases; J trimming: 5 bases; junction bases outside the gene matches: 13. Germline V CDR1 and CDR2: MGHDK, SYGVNS. The length of the CDR3 is 15 residues. The CDR3 nucleotides are TGTGCCACCGGTTATGGCGGGAGTGAAACCGGGGAGCTGTTTTTT. This sequence encodes CATGYGGSETGELFF.

The genes are TRBV19 and TRBJ1-2; tentative D call: TRBD1 (5 bases). Looked up from germline, CDR1 is LNHDA and CDR2 is SQIVND (reference sequence). This CDR3 is 17 amino acids long. V lost 4 bases and J lost 8, with 26 bases in between. Written as DNA, the CDR3 is TGTGCCAGTAGTACCCCCACGCGGCGGGCAGCCGAGGGGGGCTACACCTTC. Amino acid sequence: CASSTPTRRAAEGGYTF.

The chain joins TRBV30 to TRBJ2-7; TRBD2 agrees at 11 bases. Germline-derived CDR1 and CDR2 are GTSNPN and SVGIG (reference sequence). The V gene end was trimmed by 3 bases and the J gene end by 2 bases; junction bases not matched to a gene: 6. The CDR3 runs to 15 residues. The CDR3 region is CAWRKGTSGTYEQYF. Here the CDR3 DNA reads TGTGCCTGGAGAAAGGGGACTAGCGGAACCTACGAGCAGTACTTC.

The chain carries TRBV11-2 and TRBJ2-1, with D possibly being TRBD2 (6 bases). CDR3 length: 16 amino acids. Germline CDR1 reads SGHAT; CDR2 reads FQNNGV. Between the trimmed V and J ends, which lost 7 bases and 2 bases, there was a span of 18 bases. The CDR3 region has the DNA TGTGCCAGCAACTATGGGCGGGAACCGACCTACAATGAGCAGTTCTTC. This sequence encodes CASNYGREPTYNEQFF.

The count of this clone is one. The chain couples TRBV13 to TRBJ2-1, with 13 bases identical to TRBD2. In germline, CDR1 is PRHDT, CDR2 FYEKMQ (reference sequence). This CDR3 contains 15 residues. Unmatched junction bases numbered 6, after V lost 5 bases and J lost 8 bases. The CDR3 sequence: CASSPGLAGAHEQFF. The CDR3 nucleotides read TGTGCCAGCAGCCCAGGACTAGCGGGAGCTCATGAGCAGTTCTTC.

V is TRBV9 and J is TRBJ2-5, with D possibly being TRBD1 (7 bases). The ends were cut back, 0 bases at V and 2 bases at J, with 14 bases in the middle. This CDR3 comprises 16 residues. In germline, CDR1 is SGDLS, CDR2 YYNGEE. The CDR3 DNA is TGTGCCAGCAGCGTAGCCCCAGGGGGGCCACAAGAGACCCAGTACTTC. Residues: CASSVAPGGPQETQYF.

V usage is TRBV9 and J usage is TRBJ2-3, with D unresolved. The ends were cut back, 0 bases at V and 2 bases at J, with 7 bases in the middle. This CDR3 has 14 residues. From germline, CDR1 is SGDLS and CDR2 YYNGEE. Here the CDR3 reads CASSVDSSTDTQYF. CDR3 coding DNA: TGTGCCAGCAGCGTAGACTCATCCACAGATACGCAGTATTTT.

This clone occurred a few times. The V and J genes are TRBV11-2 and TRBJ2-3; D may be TRBD1 (6 bases). CDR3 size: 15 residues. Deletions cut 3 bases from V and 2 bases from J, with 12 bases between. Germline values: CDR1 SGHAT, CDR2 FQNNGV. CDR3 nucleotides: TGTGCCAGCAGCTTGTTGCAGGGGTACACAGATACGCAGTATTTT. This encodes CASSLLQGYTDTQYF.

The chain has TRBV4-3 and TRBJ2-5; 7 bases are a match to TRBD2. Judging by the DNA end, TRBJ2-7 fits better; the J call may be wrong. CDR1 is LGHNA and CDR2 is YSLEER in the germline V gene. The CDR3 spans 14 residues. The CDR3 DNA is TGCGCCAGCAGCCGTGGACTAGTTCGATACGAGCAGTACTTC. This translates into CASSRGLVRYEQYF.

This clone was seen more than once but under ten times. The DNA of the CDR3 is TGTGCCACCTCTAGCGGGAGGATAGATACGCAGTATTTT. Translation gives CATSSGRIDTQYF. V and J are TRBV7-9 and TRBJ2-3, with TRBD2 identical over 11 bases. This CDR3 has 13 residues. CDR1 and CDR2 (germline): SEHNR, FQNEAQ (reference sequence). V trimming: 10 bases; J trimming: 5 bases; junction bases outside the gene matches: 5.

This chain joins TRBV5-6 and TRBJ2-7; maybe TRBD2 (6 bases). Per germline, CDR1 SGHDT and CDR2 YYEEEE. The germline V and J ends were trimmed by 5 bases and 3 bases, with 12 bases remaining between them. There are 13 residues in the CDR3. The CDR3 DNA follows: TGTGCCAGCAGATCCGGGACTGACTACGAGCAGTACTTC. This translates into CASRSGTDYEQYF.

J is TRBJ2-7 and V is TRBV15, with a tentative D call TRBD2 (7 bases). This CDR3 region has 13 residues. V was pared by 4 bases and J by 4 bases, with 11 bases between. Germline values: CDR1 LNHNV, CDR2 YYDKDF (reference sequence). The CDR3 here is CATSKRGGYEQYF. Here the CDR3 DNA reads TGTGCCACCAGCAAAAGGGGGGGGTACGAGCAGTACTTC.

The chain combines TRBV27 with TRBJ1-5, with D hard to call. Trimming shortened V by 2 bases and J by 0 bases, and 8 bases separated the two germline ends. The CDR3 consists of 15 residues. CDR1 is MNHEY, CDR2 SMNVEV, per germline (reference sequence). The CDR3 spells CASSLTQHSNQPQHF. CDR3 bases: TGTGCCAGCAGTTTAACCCAGCATAGCAATCAGCCCCAGCATTTT.